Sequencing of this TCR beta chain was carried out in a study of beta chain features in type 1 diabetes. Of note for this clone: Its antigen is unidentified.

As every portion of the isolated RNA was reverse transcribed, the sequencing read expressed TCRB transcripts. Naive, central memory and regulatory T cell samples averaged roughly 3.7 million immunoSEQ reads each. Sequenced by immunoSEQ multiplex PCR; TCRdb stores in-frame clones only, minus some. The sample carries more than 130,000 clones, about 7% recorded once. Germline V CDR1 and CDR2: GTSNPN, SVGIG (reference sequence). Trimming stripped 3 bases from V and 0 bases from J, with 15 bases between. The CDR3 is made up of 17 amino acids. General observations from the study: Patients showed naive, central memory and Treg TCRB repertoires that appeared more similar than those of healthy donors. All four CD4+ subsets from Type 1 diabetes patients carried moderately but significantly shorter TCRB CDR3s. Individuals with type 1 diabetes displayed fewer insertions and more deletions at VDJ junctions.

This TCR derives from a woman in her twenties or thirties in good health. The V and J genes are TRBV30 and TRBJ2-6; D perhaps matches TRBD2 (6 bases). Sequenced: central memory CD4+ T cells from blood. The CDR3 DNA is TGTGCCTGGAGGCGGGGACGGACCCGCTCTGGGGCCAACGTCCTGACTTTC. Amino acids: CAWRRGRTRSGANVLTF.